One TCR beta chain is described in this entry. The antigen is undetermined. The length of the CDR3 is 15 residues. Germline CDR1 reads SGHTA; CDR2 reads FQGNSA. Trimming took 2 bases from V and 7 from J, leaving 17 bases between them. The sample originates from a study of T-cell memory formation after mild COVID-19. Study-wide results and limits: The authors left the SARS-CoV-2 specificity of second-wave clones peaking on day 37 unconfirmed.

TCRdb fed the 5' RACE reads into MiXCR, producing one record per CDR3 protein. The sample has about 270,000 distinct CDR3 sequences; over 15% are singletons. The chain combines TRBV7-2 with TRBJ2-5, with TRBD1 as a possible D gene (6 bases). The sample was PBMCs or a T cell subset sorted from them (not recorded which). The sequence was collected from a man between 18 and 29 years old who had mild COVID-19 (a few samples of this study predate the infection). Cell type and time point are not known. The CDR3 sequence: CASSLNIDRTGTQYF. The CDR3 DNA sequence: TGTGCCAGCAGCTTAAATATCGACAGGACGGGGACCCAGTACTTC.